Listed below are T cell receptor beta chains from one sample, sequenced in a study of blood T cell repertoires in COVID-19. Using immunoSEQ multiplex PCR, the repertoire was profiled, and TCRdb retains in-frame clones only, with some absent. The sample lists over 250,000 clones, more than 80% seen once, with 0.95% to 1.2% in the top ten. Specimen: PBMCs or T cells enriched from blood (not recorded which). These receptor sequences come from a woman in her 30s who had recovered from COVID-19. CDR3s include the opening cysteine and the closing phenylalanine or tryptophan. A D gene is named only where the DNA matches it firmly. The size of a clone is reported for some rows only, either as once, few or many, or as a class for expanded clones.

>TRBV19|.|TRBJ1-1|few
CASSMVRGTEAFF
TGTGCCAGTAGTATGGTCAGGGGTACTGAAGCTTTCTTT
>TRBV5-1|.|TRBJ2-2|few
CASSPLRGTGELFF
TGCGCCAGCAGCCCCCTCAGGGGAACTGGGGAGCTGTTTTTT
>TRBV24-1|TRBD2|TRBJ2-5|.
CATSDPPGRGQETQYF
TGTGCCACCAGTGACCCCCCAGGGAGGGGTCAAGAGACCCAGTACTTC
>TRBV6-4|TRBD1|TRBJ1-2|.
CASRKTGGGYGYTF
TGTGCCAGCAGGAAAACAGGGGGTGGCTATGGCTACACCTTC
>TRBV2|.|TRBJ2-3|.
CASSDSGSTDTQYF
TGTGCCAGCAGTGATTCGGGAAGCACAGATACGCAGTATTTT
>TRBV19|.|TRBJ1-5|.
CASTKTGTPARLSNQPQHF
TGTGCCAGTACTAAAACCGGGACACCGGCGAGGTTGAGCAATCAGCCCCAGCATTTT
>TRBV30|.|TRBJ1-2|.
CAWPQANSRGYTF
TGTGCCTGGCCACAGGCCAACTCGAGGGGCTACACCTTC
>TRBV5-6|TRBD1|TRBJ1-1|.
CASSLDGTGRGAFF
TGTGCCAGCAGCTTGGATGGGACAGGGCGGGGAGCTTTCTTT
>TRBV27|.|TRBJ1-5|.
CASSPRRGSANQPQHF
TGTGCCAGCAGTCCCCGACGGGGAAGTGCCAATCAGCCCCAGCATTTT
>TRBV6-5|TRBD1|TRBJ2-2|.
CASSTGVNTGELFF
TGTGCCAGCAGTACAGGGGTTAACACCGGGGAGCTGTTTTTT
>TRBV30|TRBD1|TRBJ1-6|.
CAWSGQGNSPLHF
TGTGCCTGGAGTGGACAGGGTAATTCACCCCTCCACTTT
>TRBV27|.|TRBJ2-7|.
CASGQNYYEQYF
TGTGCCAGCGGACAGAACTACTACGAGCAGTACTTC
>TRBV7-2|TRBD2|TRBJ2-3|few
CASSPRLAGFTDTQYF
TGTGCCAGCAGCCCCAGACTAGCGGGGTTCACAGATACGCAGTATTTT
>TRBV5-1|TRBD1|TRBJ2-7|.
CASSPRTGEDEQYF
TGCGCCAGCAGCCCCCGGACAGGGGAGGACGAGCAGTACTTC